This T cell receptor beta chain was profiled in a study of technical replicates of blood from a handful of donors. Method: immunoSEQ multiplex PCR; TCRdb's copy keeps in-frame clones and lacks some. The sample lists 75,000 to 100,000 clones, around 94% occurring once. This clone is a singleton in its sample. V shed 0 bases and J shed 7 bases, with 4 bases lying between them. The germline gives CDR1 SGHRS, CDR2 YFSETQ. This CDR3 has 12 amino acids. V is TRBV5-1 and J is TRBJ1-4; D gene uncertain. This clonotype was sampled from a human donor in good health. Source material: T cells isolated from PBMCs. The CDR3 DNA reads TGCGCCAGCAGCTTGGCCGGTGAAAAACTGTTTTTT. Residues: CASSLAGEKLFF.